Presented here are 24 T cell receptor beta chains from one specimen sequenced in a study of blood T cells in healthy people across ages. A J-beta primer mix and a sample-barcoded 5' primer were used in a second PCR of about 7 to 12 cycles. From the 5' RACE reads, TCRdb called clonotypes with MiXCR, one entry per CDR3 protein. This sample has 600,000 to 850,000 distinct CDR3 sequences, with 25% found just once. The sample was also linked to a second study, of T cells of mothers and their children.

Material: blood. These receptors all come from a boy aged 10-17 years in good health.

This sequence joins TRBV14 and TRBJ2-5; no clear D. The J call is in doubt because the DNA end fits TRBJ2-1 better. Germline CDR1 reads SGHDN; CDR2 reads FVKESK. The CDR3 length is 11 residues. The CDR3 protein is CASSGVGEQFF. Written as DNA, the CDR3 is TGTGCCAGCAGCGGGGTTGGGGAGCAGTTCTTC.

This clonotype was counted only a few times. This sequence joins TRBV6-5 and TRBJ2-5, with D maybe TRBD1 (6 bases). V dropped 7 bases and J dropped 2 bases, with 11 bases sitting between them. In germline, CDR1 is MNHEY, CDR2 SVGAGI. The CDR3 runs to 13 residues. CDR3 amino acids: CASKVGQQETQYF. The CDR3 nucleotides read TGTGCCAGCAAGGTCGGACAGCAAGAGACCCAGTACTTC.

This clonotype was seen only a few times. Here the CDR3 reads CASSDSYQETQYF. DNA for the CDR3: TGCGCCAGCAGCGATTCGTACCAAGAGACCCAGTACTTC. The V call is TRBV5-1, the J call TRBJ2-5; D unresolved. CDR1 is SGHRS and CDR2 is YFSETQ in the germline V gene. The V and J ends lost 4 bases and 0 bases respectively, with 7 bases between them. This CDR3 comprises 13 residues.

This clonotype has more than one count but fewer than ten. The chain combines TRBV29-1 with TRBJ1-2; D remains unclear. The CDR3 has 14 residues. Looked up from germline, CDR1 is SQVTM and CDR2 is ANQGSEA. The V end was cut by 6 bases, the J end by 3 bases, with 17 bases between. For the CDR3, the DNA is TGCAGCGTCCAACATGGGAGGTTCGACTATGGCTACACCTTC. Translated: CSVQHGRFDYGYTF.

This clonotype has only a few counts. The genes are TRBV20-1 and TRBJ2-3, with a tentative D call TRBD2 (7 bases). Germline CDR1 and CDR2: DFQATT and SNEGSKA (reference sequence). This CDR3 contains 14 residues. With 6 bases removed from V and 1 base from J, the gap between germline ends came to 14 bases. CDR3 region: CSAERDTGTDTQYF. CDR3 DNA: TGCAGTGCAGAGCGGGACACGGGCACAGATACGCAGTATTTT.

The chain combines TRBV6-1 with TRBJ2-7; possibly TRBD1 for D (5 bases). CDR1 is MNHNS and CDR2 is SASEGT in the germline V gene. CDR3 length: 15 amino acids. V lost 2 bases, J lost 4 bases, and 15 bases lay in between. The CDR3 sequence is CASSESRATEYEQYF. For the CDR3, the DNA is TGTGCCAGCAGTGAAAGCAGGGCGACGGAATACGAGCAGTACTTC.

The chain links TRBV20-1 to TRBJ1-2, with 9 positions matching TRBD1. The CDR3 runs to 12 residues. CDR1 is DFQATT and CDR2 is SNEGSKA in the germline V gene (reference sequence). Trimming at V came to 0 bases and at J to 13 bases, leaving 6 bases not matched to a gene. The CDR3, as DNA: TGCAGTGCTAGAGAGAACAGGGGGCCATTCACCTTC. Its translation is CSARENRGPFTF.

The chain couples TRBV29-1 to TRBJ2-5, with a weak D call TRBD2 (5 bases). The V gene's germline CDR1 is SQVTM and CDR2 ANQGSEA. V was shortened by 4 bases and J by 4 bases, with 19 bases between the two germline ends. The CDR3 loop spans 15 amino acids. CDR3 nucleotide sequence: TGCAGCGTTGTTCCCCGGGAATCGGAGTCAGAGACCCAGTACTTC. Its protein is CSVVPRESESETQYF.

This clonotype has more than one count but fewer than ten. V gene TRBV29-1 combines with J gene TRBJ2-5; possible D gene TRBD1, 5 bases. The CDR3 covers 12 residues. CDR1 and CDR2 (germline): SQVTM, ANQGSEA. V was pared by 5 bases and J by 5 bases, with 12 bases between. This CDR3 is CSVKGFRETQYF. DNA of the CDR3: TGCAGCGTTAAGGGGTTTCGTGAGACCCAGTACTTC.

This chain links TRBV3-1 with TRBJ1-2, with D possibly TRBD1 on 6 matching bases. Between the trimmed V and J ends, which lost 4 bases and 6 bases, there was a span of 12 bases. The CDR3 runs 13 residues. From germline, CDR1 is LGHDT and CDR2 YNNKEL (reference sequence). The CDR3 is CASSPGQQDGYTF. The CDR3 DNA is TGTGCCAGCAGCCCCGGACAGCAAGATGGCTACACCTTC.

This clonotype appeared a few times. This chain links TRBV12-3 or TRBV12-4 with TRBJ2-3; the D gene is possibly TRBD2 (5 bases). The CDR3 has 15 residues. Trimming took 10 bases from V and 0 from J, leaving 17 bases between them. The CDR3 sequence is CATAPAEASTDTQYF. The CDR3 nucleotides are TGTGCCACCGCCCCTGCGGAGGCCAGCACAGATACGCAGTATTTT.

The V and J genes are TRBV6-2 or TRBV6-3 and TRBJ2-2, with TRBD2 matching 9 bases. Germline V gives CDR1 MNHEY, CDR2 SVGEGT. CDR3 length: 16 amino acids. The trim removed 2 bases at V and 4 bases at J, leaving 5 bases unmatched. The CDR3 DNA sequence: TGTGCCAGCAGTTACGGGACTAGCTTTGCCACCGGGGAGCTGTTTTTT. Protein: CASSYGTSFATGELFF.

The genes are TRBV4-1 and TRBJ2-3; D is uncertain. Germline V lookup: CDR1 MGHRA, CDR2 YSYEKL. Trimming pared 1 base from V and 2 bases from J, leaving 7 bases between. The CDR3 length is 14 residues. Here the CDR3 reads CASSQGPHTDTQYF. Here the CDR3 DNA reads TGCGCCAGCAGCCAAGGTCCTCACACAGATACGCAGTATTTT.

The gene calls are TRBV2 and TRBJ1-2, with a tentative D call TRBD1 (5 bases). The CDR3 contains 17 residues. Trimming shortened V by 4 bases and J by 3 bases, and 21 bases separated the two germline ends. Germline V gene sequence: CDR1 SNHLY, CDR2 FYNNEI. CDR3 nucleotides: TGTGCCAGCAGTGCCCCGGACGGGGCAGGTGCCTACTATGGCTACACCTTC. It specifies CASSAPDGAGAYYGYTF.

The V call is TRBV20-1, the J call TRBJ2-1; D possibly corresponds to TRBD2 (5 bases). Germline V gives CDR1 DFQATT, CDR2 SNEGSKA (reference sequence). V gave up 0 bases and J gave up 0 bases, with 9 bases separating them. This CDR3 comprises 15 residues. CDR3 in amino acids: CSARERRASYNEQFF. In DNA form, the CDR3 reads TGCAGTGCTAGAGAAAGGCGGGCCTCCTACAATGAGCAGTTCTTC.

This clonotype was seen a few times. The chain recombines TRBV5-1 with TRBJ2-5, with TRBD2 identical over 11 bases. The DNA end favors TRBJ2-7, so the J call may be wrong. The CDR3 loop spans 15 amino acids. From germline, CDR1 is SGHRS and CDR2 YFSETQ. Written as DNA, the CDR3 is TGCGCCAGCAGCTCCGTAGCGGGAGGGTCCTACGAGCAGTACTTC. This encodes CASSSVAGGSYEQYF.

DNA for the CDR3: TGTGCCACCAGTGATCAGAGCTCTGGGGCCAACGTCCTGACTTTC. It translates to CATSDQSSGANVLTF. The chain links TRBV24-1 to TRBJ2-6; D ambiguous. V was pared by 3 bases and J by 0 bases, with 5 bases between. This CDR3 contains 15 residues. Germline lookup yields CDR1 KGHDR and CDR2 SFDVKD.

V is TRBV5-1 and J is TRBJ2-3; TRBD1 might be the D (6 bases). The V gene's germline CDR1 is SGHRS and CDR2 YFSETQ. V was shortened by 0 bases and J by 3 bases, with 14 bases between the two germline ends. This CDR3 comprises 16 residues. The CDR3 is CASSLGQALETDTQYF. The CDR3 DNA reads TGCGCCAGCAGCTTGGGACAGGCCTTAGAAACAGATACGCAGTATTTT.

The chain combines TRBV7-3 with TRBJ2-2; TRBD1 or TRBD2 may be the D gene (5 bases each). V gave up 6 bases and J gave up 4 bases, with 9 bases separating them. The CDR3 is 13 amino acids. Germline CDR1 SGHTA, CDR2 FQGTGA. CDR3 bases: TGTGCCAGCAGAGGGACCTTCACCGGGGAGCTGTTTTTT. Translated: CASRGTFTGELFF.

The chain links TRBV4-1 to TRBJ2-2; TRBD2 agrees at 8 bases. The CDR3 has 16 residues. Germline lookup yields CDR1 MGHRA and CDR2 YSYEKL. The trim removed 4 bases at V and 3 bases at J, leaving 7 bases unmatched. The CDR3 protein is CASSPTGLEDTGELFF. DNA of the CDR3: TGCGCCAGCAGCCCCACGGGACTAGAAGACACCGGGGAGCTGTTTTTT.

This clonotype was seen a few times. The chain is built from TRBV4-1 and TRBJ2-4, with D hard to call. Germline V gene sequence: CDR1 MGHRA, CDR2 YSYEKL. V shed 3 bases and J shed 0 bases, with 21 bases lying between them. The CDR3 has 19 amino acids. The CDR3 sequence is CASSHWRSQSLIAKNIQYF. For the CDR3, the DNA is TGCGCCAGCAGCCATTGGCGCTCTCAGAGTCTAATAGCCAAAAACATTCAGTACTTC.

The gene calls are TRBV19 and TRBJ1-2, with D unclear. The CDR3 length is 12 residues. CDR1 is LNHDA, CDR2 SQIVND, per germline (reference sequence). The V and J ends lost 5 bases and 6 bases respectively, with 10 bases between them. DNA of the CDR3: TGTGCCAGTAGTGGCTGGATGAATGGCTACACCTTC. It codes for CASSGWMNGYTF.

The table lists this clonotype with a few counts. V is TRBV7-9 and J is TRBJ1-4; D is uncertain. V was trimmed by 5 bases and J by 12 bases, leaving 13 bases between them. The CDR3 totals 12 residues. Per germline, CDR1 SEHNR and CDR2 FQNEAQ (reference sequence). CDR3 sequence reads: CASSASGYQLFF. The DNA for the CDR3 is TGTGCCAGCAGCGCATCGGGGTATCAACTGTTTTTT.

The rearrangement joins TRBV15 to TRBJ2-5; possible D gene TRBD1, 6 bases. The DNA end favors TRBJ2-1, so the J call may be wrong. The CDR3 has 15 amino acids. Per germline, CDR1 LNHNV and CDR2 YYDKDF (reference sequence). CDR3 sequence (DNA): TGTGCCACCAGCCTGCGCAGGGGAGTATGGAATGAGCAGTTCTTC. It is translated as CATSLRRGVWNEQFF.